This is a list of T cell receptor beta chains from one sample in a study of cytomegalovirus exposure and HLA in healthy donors. The assay was immunoSEQ multiplex PCR, and TCRdb's table has in-frame clones only and misses some. The data hold 100,000 to 150,000 clones, with 60% to 80% observed a single time. The sample was PBMCs. These receptors came from a male donor in good health and CMV-seronegative. Each CDR3 is given with its conserved first and last residue. A D gene is named only where the DNA matches it firmly. Size is stated for part of the rows, as once, few or many counts, or as a class when the clone is expanded.

d_call: -
v_call: TRBV6-6
clone_size: -
j_call: TRBJ2-3
cdr3_aa: CASSYSEGANTQYF
cdr3_nt: TGTGCCAGCAGTTACTCGGAGGGGGCGAATACGCAGTATTTT

d_call: TRBD1
v_call: TRBV7-6
clone_size: -
j_call: TRBJ2-7
cdr3_aa: CASSTRTGNEQYF
cdr3_nt: TGTGCCAGCAGCACCCGGACAGGGAACGAGCAGTACTTC

d_call: -
v_call: TRBV30
clone_size: -
j_call: TRBJ1-1
cdr3_aa: CAWSFLSSEPTEAFF
cdr3_nt: TGTGCCTGGAGTTTTTTGTCCAGCGAGCCCACCGAAGCTTTCTTT

d_call: TRBD2
v_call: TRBV28
clone_size: -
j_call: TRBJ2-1
cdr3_aa: CASSPGTSGYNEQFF
cdr3_nt: TGTGCCAGCAGTCCCGGGACTAGCGGATACAATGAGCAGTTCTTC

d_call: -
v_call: TRBV5-1
clone_size: -
j_call: TRBJ2-5
cdr3_aa: CASSPLGGWETQYF
cdr3_nt: TGCGCCAGCAGCCCCCTTGGGGGCTGGGAGACCCAATACTTC

d_call: -
v_call: TRBV7-2
clone_size: -
j_call: TRBJ2-1
cdr3_aa: CASSLRLLYNEQFF
cdr3_nt: TGTGCCAGCAGCTTGCGGCTACTCTACAATGAGCAGTTCTTC

d_call: TRBD1
v_call: TRBV6-1
clone_size: -
j_call: TRBJ1-5
cdr3_aa: CASSEPGTGIQPQHF
cdr3_nt: TGTGCCAGCAGTGAACCCGGGACAGGGATTCAGCCCCAGCATTTT

d_call: TRBD1
v_call: TRBV27
clone_size: -
j_call: TRBJ2-1
cdr3_aa: CASNRDRSKNNEQFF
cdr3_nt: TGTGCCAGCAACCGGGACAGGAGTAAAAACAATGAGCAGTTCTTC

d_call: TRBD1
v_call: TRBV6-1
clone_size: -
j_call: TRBJ1-1
cdr3_aa: CASSQGQGYTEAFF
cdr3_nt: TGTGCCAGCAGTCAGGGACAGGGGTACACTGAAGCTTTCTTT

d_call: TRBD2
v_call: TRBV7-9
clone_size: few
j_call: TRBJ2-7
cdr3_aa: CASSSGGREDEQYF
cdr3_nt: TGTGCCAGCAGCTCCGGGGGGAGGGAGGACGAGCAGTACTTC

d_call: -
v_call: TRBV18
clone_size: -
j_call: TRBJ2-7
cdr3_aa: CASSPSHSSYEQYF
cdr3_nt: TGTGCCAGCTCACCTAGCCATAGCTCCTACGAGCAGTACTTC

d_call: TRBD1
v_call: TRBV5-8
clone_size: -
j_call: TRBJ2-7
cdr3_aa: CASSYGTGGEQYF
cdr3_nt: TGTGCCAGCAGCTATGGGACAGGGGGAGAGCAGTACTTC

d_call: TRBD1
v_call: TRBV5-6
clone_size: -
j_call: TRBJ1-2
cdr3_aa: CASSLQRVGGSFFPGYTF
cdr3_nt: TGTGCCAGCAGCTTGCAAAGGGTAGGGGGCTCCTTTTTTCCTGGCTACACCTTC

d_call: -
v_call: TRBV6-1
clone_size: -
j_call: TRBJ2-1
cdr3_aa: CASSELGTSVEQFF
cdr3_nt: TGTGCCAGCAGTGAATTGGGGACATCGGTTGAGCAGTTCTTC

d_call: -
v_call: TRBV11-1
clone_size: few
j_call: TRBJ1-1
cdr3_aa: CASSPTGDTEAFF
cdr3_nt: TGTGCCAGCAGCCCGACAGGCGACACTGAAGCTTTCTTT

d_call: -
v_call: TRBV18
clone_size: -
j_call: TRBJ2-7
cdr3_aa: CASSRQDSYEQYF
cdr3_nt: TGTGCCAGCTCACGACAGGATTCCTACGAGCAGTACTTC

d_call: -
v_call: TRBV4-3
clone_size: few
j_call: TRBJ1-1
cdr3_aa: CASSQLDGGNTEAFF
cdr3_nt: TGCGCCAGCAGCCAACTCGACGGAGGGAACACTGAAGCTTTCTTT

d_call: -
v_call: TRBV5-5
clone_size: -
j_call: TRBJ2-7
cdr3_aa: CASSLGGLGHRYEQYF
cdr3_nt: TGTGCCAGCAGCTTGGGTGGACTGGGACATCGCTACGAGCAGTACTTC

d_call: -
v_call: TRBV5-1
clone_size: -
j_call: TRBJ2-7
cdr3_aa: CASSEKPGLNYEQYF
cdr3_nt: TGCGCCAGCAGCGAGAAGCCGGGACTGAACTACGAGCAGTACTTC

d_call: -
v_call: TRBV30
clone_size: -
j_call: TRBJ2-5
cdr3_aa: CAWSVQGQETQYF
cdr3_nt: TGTGCCTGGAGTGTGCAGGGCCAAGAGACCCAGTACTTC

d_call: -
v_call: TRBV18
clone_size: -
j_call: TRBJ1-2
cdr3_aa: CASSRVKGNDGYTF
cdr3_nt: TGTGCCAGCTCACGCGTAAAGGGGAACGATGGCTACACCTTC

d_call: TRBD1
v_call: TRBV19
clone_size: -
j_call: TRBJ2-7
cdr3_aa: CASSIGTGTYEQYF
cdr3_nt: TGTGCCAGTAGTATAGGGACAGGGACCTACGAGCAGTACTTC

d_call: -
v_call: TRBV15
clone_size: -
j_call: TRBJ2-4
cdr3_aa: CATQEAGLAKNIQYF
cdr3_nt: TGTGCCACCCAAGAGGCGGGCTTAGCCAAAAACATTCAGTACTTC

d_call: TRBD2
v_call: TRBV27
clone_size: -
j_call: TRBJ2-7
cdr3_aa: CASSPGLAGKQYF
cdr3_nt: TGTGCCAGCAGTCCGGGACTAGCGGGGAAGCAGTACTTC

d_call: -
v_call: TRBV28
clone_size: -
j_call: TRBJ2-3
cdr3_aa: CASSFLAGTDTQYF
cdr3_nt: TGTGCCAGCAGTTTCCTGGCTGGCACAGATACGCAGTATTTT

d_call: -
v_call: TRBV27
clone_size: once
j_call: TRBJ1-2
cdr3_aa: CASSYPHSRGYTF
cdr3_nt: TGTGCCAGCAGTTACCCCCACAGTAGGGGCTACACCTTC

d_call: -
v_call: TRBV19
clone_size: -
j_call: TRBJ2-3
cdr3_aa: CASSIRQSRTDTQYF
cdr3_nt: TGTGCCAGTAGTATAAGACAATCTCGCACAGATACGCAGTATTTT

d_call: -
v_call: TRBV2
clone_size: few
j_call: TRBJ2-7
cdr3_aa: CASSQGGKTYEQYF
cdr3_nt: TGTGCCAGCTCCCAGGGGGGAAAAACCTACGAGCAGTACTTC

d_call: -
v_call: TRBV9
clone_size: -
j_call: TRBJ2-3
cdr3_aa: CASSVGAGWAHRTSTDTQYF
cdr3_nt: TGTGCCAGCAGCGTAGGGGCCGGTTGGGCACACCGTACCAGCACAGATACGCAGTATTTT

d_call: TRBD1
v_call: TRBV7-9
clone_size: -
j_call: TRBJ1-4
cdr3_aa: CASSLKQGGTGGINEKLFF
cdr3_nt: TGTGCCAGCAGCTTAAAACAGGGGGGGACAGGGGGCATCAATGAAAAACTGTTTTTT

d_call: TRBD1
v_call: TRBV4-3
clone_size: -
j_call: TRBJ2-7
cdr3_aa: CASSPTGDGFRQYF
cdr3_nt: TGCGCCAGCAGCCCTACAGGGGACGGTTTCCGGCAGTACTTC

d_call: -
v_call: TRBV2
clone_size: -
j_call: TRBJ1-2
cdr3_aa: CASTRGGGNGYTF
cdr3_nt: TGTGCCAGCACCCGAGGGGGGGGGAATGGCTACACCTTC

d_call: TRBD1
v_call: TRBV7-3
clone_size: -
j_call: TRBJ2-5
cdr3_aa: CASSETGGAETQYF
cdr3_nt: TGTGCCAGCAGCGAAACAGGGGGCGCGGAGACCCAGTACTTC

d_call: -
v_call: TRBV28
clone_size: -
j_call: TRBJ2-3
cdr3_aa: CASSFEERLGDTQYF
cdr3_nt: TGTGCCAGCAGTTTTGAAGAAAGACTAGGGGATACGCAGTATTTT

d_call: -
v_call: TRBV7-8
clone_size: -
j_call: TRBJ2-7
cdr3_aa: CASSPSRTFDYEQYF
cdr3_nt: TGTGCCAGCAGCCCGAGCCGGACTTTCGACTACGAGCAGTACTTC

d_call: TRBD2
v_call: TRBV7-8
clone_size: -
j_call: TRBJ2-1
cdr3_aa: CASSFALAGGTSYNEQFF
cdr3_nt: TGTGCCAGCAGCTTCGCACTAGCGGGGGGAACCTCCTACAATGAGCAGTTCTTC

d_call: -
v_call: TRBV7-9
clone_size: -
j_call: TRBJ2-2
cdr3_aa: CASSQALRGELFF
cdr3_nt: TGTGCCAGCAGTCAGGCCCTCCGGGGAGAGCTGTTTTTT

d_call: TRBD2
v_call: TRBV7-7
clone_size: -
j_call: TRBJ2-7
cdr3_aa: CASSPLAVENDYEQYF
cdr3_nt: TGTGCTAGCAGCCCACTAGCGGTAGAGAACGACTACGAGCAGTACTTC

d_call: -
v_call: TRBV29-1
clone_size: -
j_call: TRBJ2-1
cdr3_aa: CSAAGPPAYNEQFF
cdr3_nt: TGCAGCGCCGCGGGACCTCCTGCCTACAATGAGCAGTTCTTC

d_call: -
v_call: TRBV28
clone_size: -
j_call: TRBJ1-1
cdr3_aa: CASSPRQAVNTEAFF
cdr3_nt: TGTGCCAGCAGTCCCCGACAGGCGGTGAACACTGAAGCTTTCTTT

d_call: -
v_call: TRBV11-2
clone_size: -
j_call: TRBJ2-6
cdr3_aa: CASSLADSGANVLTF
cdr3_nt: TGTGCCAGCAGCTTGGCAGACTCTGGGGCCAACGTCCTGACTTTC

d_call: TRBD1
v_call: TRBV2
clone_size: -
j_call: TRBJ2-7
cdr3_aa: CASSEASAGGYEQYF
cdr3_nt: TGTGCCAGCAGTGAAGCCTCGGCAGGGGGCTACGAGCAGTACTTC

d_call: TRBD2
v_call: TRBV27
clone_size: -
j_call: TRBJ2-1
cdr3_aa: CASSPTSGSPEQFF
cdr3_nt: TGTGCCAGCAGTCCGACTAGCGGGAGCCCCGAGCAGTTCTTC

d_call: -
v_call: TRBV7-3
clone_size: -
j_call: TRBJ2-3
cdr3_aa: CASSESGNTDTQYF
cdr3_nt: TGTGCCAGCAGCGAAAGCGGTAACACAGATACGCAGTATTTT

d_call: -
v_call: TRBV15
clone_size: -
j_call: TRBJ2-7
cdr3_aa: CATSRLTQGPYEQYF
cdr3_nt: TGTGCCACCAGCAGACTCACACAGGGCCCCTACGAGCAGTACTTC

d_call: -
v_call: TRBV21-1
clone_size: -
j_call: TRBJ1-2
cdr3_aa: CASSKATGSGGRFYGYTF
cdr3_nt: TGTGCCAGCAGCAAAGCCACCGGGTCGGGCGGGCGTTTCTATGGCTACACCTTC

d_call: -
v_call: TRBV2
clone_size: once
j_call: TRBJ1-1
cdr3_aa: CASRTTGPMNTEAFF
cdr3_nt: TGTGCCAGCAGAACAACAGGGCCCATGAACACTGAAGCTTTCTTT

d_call: TRBD1
v_call: TRBV7-2
clone_size: once
j_call: TRBJ2-7
cdr3_aa: CASSLGTGGPYEQYF
cdr3_nt: TGTGCCAGCAGCTTAGGAACAGGGGGCCCCTACGAGCAGTACTTC